Listed here is a single T cell receptor (beta chain). What it binds is unknown. These data belong to a study of T-cell memory formation after mild COVID-19. At the level of the study: In these data, TCR clusters were largely donor specific. Overall study findings and caveats: Day 15 to 85 contracting clones showed balanced CD4/CD8; later expanders leaned CD4+.

TCRdb independently ran MiXCR on the 5' RACE reads; one entry per CDR3 protein. The sample carries about 130,000 distinct CDR3 sequences, approximately 6.2% recorded once. The CDR3 length is 18 residues. Germline CDR1 and CDR2: SGHTS and YDEGEE. V lost 4 bases, J lost 3 bases, and 14 bases stayed unmatched. Sequencing was done on a sample of PBMCs or a T cell subset sorted from them (not recorded which). The chain recombines TRBV5-8 with TRBJ2-4; 9 bases line up with TRBD1. The TCR originated in an adult woman who had mild COVID-19 (a few samples of this study predate the infection). Cell type and time point are not known. This CDR3 is CASSGGQGKEVLKNIQYF. For the CDR3, the DNA is TGTGCCAGCAGCGGGGGACAGGGTAAAGAGGTACTCAAAAACATTCAGTACTTC.